This T cell receptor (beta chain) was sequenced during a study of CD8 T cells in Susac syndrome. The multiple sclerosis controls comprised treatment-naive patients whose relapsing-remitting disease was stable or active. Both CD4+ and CD8+ T cells were negatively isolated, and TEMRA cells underwent FACS enrichment. RNA amounts of about 0.45 to 1 ug underwent reverse transcription with random hexamers. An immunoSEQ multiplex PCR amplified TCR beta CDR3 over 54 Vbeta and 13 Jbeta. TCRdb re-called the immunoSEQ multiplex PCR reads through MiXCR, storing one row per CDR3 protein. Of about 150,000 distinct CDR3 sequences in the sample, nearly 97% were seen once. The CDR3 contains 12 residues. The V segment lost 7 bases and the J segment 5 bases; nucleotides outside the gene matches: 5. Germline values: CDR1 SNHLY, CDR2 FYNNEI.

V gene TRBV2 combines with J gene TRBJ2-7, with 7 bases matching TRBD1. The specimen sequenced was CD8+ T cells from PBMCs. The receptor comes from a human donor with multiple sclerosis. The CDR3: CASIQGVHEQYF. Written as DNA, the CDR3 is TGTGCCAGCATCCAGGGGGTGCACGAGCAGTACTTC.